This entry features one T cell receptor (beta chain) sequence. What it binds is unknown. Germline V lookup: CDR1 LNHNV, CDR2 YYDKDF (reference sequence). V was pared by 4 bases and J by 8 bases, with 6 bases of the junction left unmatched. This CDR3 region has 16 residues. This table comes from immunoSEQ multiplex PCR, and its TCRdb copy is limited to in-frame clones, with some not included. The data show about 30,000 clones, 80% to 95% seen once. The entry originates in a study of PD-1 blockade in classical Hodgkin lymphoma. Study findings and constraints: Nothing has yet pinned down what causes the repertoire differences, possibly disease activity or prior therapy. Reported baseline diversity: healthy donors highest, relapsed/refractory patients lowest.

Time point defined: newly diagnosed, previously untreated cHL patient sample. Newly diagnosed, untreated classical Hodgkin lymphoma PBMCs served as comparison. Material: peripheral blood mononuclear cells (PBMCs). This clonotype was obtained from a human donor with classical Hodgkin lymphoma. The chain is built from TRBV15 and TRBJ2-1; TRBD2 agrees at 15 bases. CDR3 DNA sequence: TGTGCCACCAGCACCGGGACTAGCGGGAGGACCGATGAGCAGTTCTTC. Translating gives CATSTGTSGRTDEQFF.